The TCR beta chain described here comes from a study of CD8 T cells in Susac syndrome. V dropped 1 base and J dropped 0; count of bases not matched to a gene: 18. The CDR3 extends over 21 amino acids. CDR1 and CDR2 (germline): LNHNV, YYDKDF (reference sequence). The multiple sclerosis controls were treatment-naive patients affected by stable or active relapsing-remitting disease. This clonotype was seen more than once but under ten times. Its specificity is unknown. Study-wide results and caveats: Acknowledgment was made by the study that its TCR sequencing and HLA analysis involved a relatively small number of individuals.

The authors reverse transcribed 0.5 to 1 ug RNA with random hexamers. In TCRdb, the immunoSEQ multiplex PCR reads were re-called with MiXCR into one record per CDR3 protein. This sample has 250,000 to 300,000 distinct CDR3 sequences; 65% to 90% occur once, and the top ten carry 0.21%. This TCR derives from a human donor with multiple sclerosis. The specimen was CD8+ T cells from PBMCs. The chain couples TRBV15 to TRBJ2-1; TRBD2 agrees at 7 bases. CDR3 sequence: CATSRVGTGVAGGSSYNEQFF. CDR3 DNA sequence: TGTGCCACCAGCAGAGTGGGGACGGGGGTAGCGGGTGGGAGCTCCTACAATGAGCAGTTCTTC.